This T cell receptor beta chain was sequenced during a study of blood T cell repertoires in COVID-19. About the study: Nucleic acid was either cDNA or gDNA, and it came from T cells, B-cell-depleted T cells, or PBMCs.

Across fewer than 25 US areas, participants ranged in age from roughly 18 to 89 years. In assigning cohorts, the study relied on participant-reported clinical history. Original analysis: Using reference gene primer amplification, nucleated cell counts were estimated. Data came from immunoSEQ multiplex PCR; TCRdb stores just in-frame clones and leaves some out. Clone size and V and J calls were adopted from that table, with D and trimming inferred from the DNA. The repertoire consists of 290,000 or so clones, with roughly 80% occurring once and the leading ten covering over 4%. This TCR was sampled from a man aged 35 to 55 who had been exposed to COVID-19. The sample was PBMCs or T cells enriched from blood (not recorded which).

The CDR3 region has the DNA TGTGCCAGTAGTATGACTAGCGGGAGGGCCCGGGAGACCCAGTACTTC. Translation gives CASSMTSGRARETQYF. V gene TRBV19 combines with J gene TRBJ2-5; TRBD2 matches at 14 bases. Germline V CDR1 and CDR2: LNHDA, SQIVND (reference sequence). V lost 3 bases to trimming and J lost 5 bases; unmatched junction nucleotides: 5. The CDR3 consists of 16 residues.